The clone carrying this T cell receptor (beta chain) occurred a few times. The antigen remains undetermined. The sample belongs to a study of cytomegalovirus exposure and HLA in healthy donors. Turning to the study itself: A data release that came early held approximately 85 million unique TCRs from HLA-typed donors.

Overall study results and limits: Researchers reported in a later analysis that common viral pathogens appeared linked to several top clusters. Cytomegalovirus association was assigned to about 150 TCR beta chains. Accurate predictions that matched the HLA-A and HLA-B alleles of most subjects were reportedly made from TCR beta sequences.

Germline CDR1 and CDR2: SNHLY and FYNNEI. This CDR3 comprises 12 residues. Trimming shortened V by 3 bases and J by 3 bases, and 6 bases separated the two germline ends. Both 60 Vbeta primers and 13 Jbeta primers went into the PCR. The repertoire was sequenced with immunoSEQ multiplex PCR; TCRdb's copy has only in-frame clones and lacks some. Here the sample spans about 150,000 clones, around 80% being singletons. The sequence came from a young man in good health and CMV-seronegative. The chain links TRBV2 to TRBJ2-7; D not resolved. Sequencing was carried out using PBMCs. The CDR3 spells CASSEHIYEQYF. CDR3 coding DNA: TGTGCCAGCAGTGAGCACATCTACGAGCAGTACTTC.